This T cell receptor beta chain is from a study of T-cell reconstitution after alpha-beta-depleted transplantation in children listed by TCRdb under 2016. A note on the overall study: T-cell immune reconstitution after TCRalphabeta/CD19-depleted allogeneic hematopoietic cell transplantation in children was quantitatively tracked in the study by means of TCR repertoire profiling. What the research found in general, with its limitations: Over subsequent months, a decline in hyperexpanded clone frequencies was noted, and after one year, T-cell counts and TCRbeta diversity were mostly ascribed to newly produced T cells. In some patients, the high TCRbeta diversity seen at day 60 was put down to recipient T cells and intrathymic progenitors that had survived conditioning. About two months after transplant, the apparently early recovery of alphabetaT-cell counts reportedly depended on just several hundred clones that had expanded rapidly and came from non-depleted graft cells.

Libraries were made using PCR. The sequencer was an Illumina HiSeq 2500. Molecular barcoding was employed in the preparation of TCR libraries, with unique molecular identifiers being used to normalize TCRbeta repertoire quantification. TCRdb reran the public reads through fastp at Q25 and MiXCR, keeping productive beta chains. Every distinct CDR3 protein forms one entry, paired with its most common genes and DNA. In all, the sample holds approximately 80,000 distinct CDR3 sequences, and 13% to 15% of those were seen once. The ten largest make up 27% of the sample. On this clonotype itself: What antigen it recognizes has not been identified. The input lacks base qualities; no much larger clone sits a single base away.

Germline trimming: 1 base from V, 8 bases from J; junction bases outside gene matches: 9. The CDR3 goes from the cysteine to the phenylalanine over 15 residues. The retained sequence is limited to the CDR3, 45 bases, with the frame set at the first base. Reading the germline V gene gives CDR1 SGDLS and CDR2 YYNGEE. The treatment or condition label, as the study defines it: allogeneic hematopoietic cell transplantation with graft depleted of TCRalphabeta T cells and CD19 B cells. The children who served as transplant recipients had been given grafts of TCRalphabeta/CD19-depleted allogeneic hematopoietic cells.

The chain links TRBV9 with TRBJ2-1, and 7 junctional nucleotides match TRBD2. This specimen was PBMCs, mostly from graft donor cells, taken 180 days after TCRalphabeta/CD19-depleted stem cell transplant. This sequence was found in a male patient aged 2 to 9 who had a stem cell transplant for acute lymphoblastic leukemia, so the T cells may come from the graft donor. DNA sequence: TGTGCCAGCAGCGTAAACGGACGGGGGGTTCATGAGCAGTTCTTC. The translation is CASSVNGRGVHEQFF.